The sequence of this T cell receptor beta chain was determined in a study of regulatory T cells. Findings and caveats of the study: Patient CD8+ T cells trended nonsignificantly toward lower Shannon entropy than control CD8+ cells. In patients, unique TRB V-J pairs were restricted and V/J usage skewed, especially in Tregs.

A couple of CD3G-deficient patients had more severe autoimmunity; all had some. Patients aged 2 to 39 years had fewer naive T cells. In this sample, this clone turned up once. Its cognate antigen is unknown. Deletions cut 5 bases from V and 7 bases from J, with 6 bases between. CDR3 size: 12 residues. Germline V lookup: CDR1 SGHVS, CDR2 FNYEAQ. Primers: 52 TRBV forward and 13 TRBJ reverse. TCRdb's table, derived via immunoSEQ multiplex PCR, lists solely in-frame clones and lacks some. Among about 17,000 clones listed, more than 85% were seen once. The chain couples TRBV7-6 to TRBJ1-6, with a tentative D call TRBD1 (5 bases). Sequenced material: CD8+ T cells sorted from blood. The receptor was isolated from a person aged 18 to 35 with CD3G deficiency. CDR3 region: CASSPGNSPLHF. Here the CDR3 DNA reads TGTGCCAGCAGCCCAGGGAATTCACCCCTCCACTTT.